The present T cell receptor (beta chain) was sequenced within a study of blood T cells in healthy people across ages. For this clonotype: Its specificity is not known.

This CDR3 is 15 amino acids long. Germline V gene data show CDR1 as SEHNR and CDR2 as FQNEAQ (reference sequence). The V and J ends lost 5 bases and 7 bases respectively, with 21 bases between them. Alongside a J-beta primer mix, a sample-barcoded 5' primer served in a second PCR lasting about 6 to 12 cycles. TCRdb fed the 5' RACE reads into MiXCR, producing one record per CDR3 protein. Of approximately 1,700,000 distinct CDR3 sequences detected, approximately 39% appear once; the ten largest clones hold roughly 23%. General study points: In older individuals, TCR beta diversity per million T cells was lower, falling roughly linearly with age.

The individuals who served as donors were healthy Caucasians living in Russia, aged roughly 6 to 90. Material for sequencing was blood. The origin of this receptor is a human donor in good health. This chain connects TRBV7-9 to TRBJ2-7, with D possibly matching TRBD1 (5 bases). The CDR3 here is CASSPGQGSAREQYF. The DNA of the CDR3 is TGTGCCAGCAGCCCCGGGCAGGGATCCGCAAGAGAGCAGTACTTC.